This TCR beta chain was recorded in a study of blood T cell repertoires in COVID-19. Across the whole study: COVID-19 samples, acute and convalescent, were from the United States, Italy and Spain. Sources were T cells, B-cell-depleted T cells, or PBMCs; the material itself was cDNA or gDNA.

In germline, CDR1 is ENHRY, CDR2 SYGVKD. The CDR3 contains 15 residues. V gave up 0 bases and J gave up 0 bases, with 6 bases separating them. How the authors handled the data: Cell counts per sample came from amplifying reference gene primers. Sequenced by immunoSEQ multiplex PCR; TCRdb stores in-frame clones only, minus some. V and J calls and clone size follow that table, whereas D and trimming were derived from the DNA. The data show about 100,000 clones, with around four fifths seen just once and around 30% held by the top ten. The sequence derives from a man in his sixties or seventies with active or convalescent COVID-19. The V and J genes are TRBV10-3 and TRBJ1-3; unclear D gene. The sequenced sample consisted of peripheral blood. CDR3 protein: CAISESNSSGNTIYF. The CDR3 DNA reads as TGTGCCATCAGTGAGTCGAACAGCTCTGGAAACACCATATATTTT.